This T cell receptor (beta chain) was recorded in a study of control samples from healthy donors and cancer patients. This CDR3 region has 13 residues. V was shortened by 6 bases and J by 5 bases, with 11 bases between the two germline ends. In germline, CDR1 is SNHLY, CDR2 FYNNEI. Assay used: immunoSEQ multiplex PCR; TCRdb lists only in-frame clones, some missing. The sample lists some 44,000 clones, around 75% occurring once. The sequence derives from a male donor with melanoma. Sequencing was performed on formalin-fixed, paraffin-embedded tissue. This sequence joins TRBV2 and TRBJ1-5, with D possibly matching TRBD1 (6 bases). DNA for the CDR3: TGTGCCAGCAGGGACAGAAGCGATCAGCCCCAGCATTTT. Translation gives CASRDRSDQPQHF.